The T cell receptor (beta chain) under discussion was sequenced for a study of cytomegalovirus exposure and HLA in healthy donors. The PCR employed 60 Vbeta primers together with 13 Jbeta primers. Some clones are missing from TCRdb's copy, which holds only in-frame ones; the method was immunoSEQ multiplex PCR. The sample carries more than 85,000 clones, just under 70% recorded once. The specimen was PBMCs. The sequence was obtained from a woman aged 65 to 85 in good health and CMV-seropositive.

CDR3 protein: CASSRLWEESSYNEQFF. DNA for the CDR3: TGTGCCAGCAGCCGACTTTGGGAGGAAAGCTCCTACAATGAGCAGTTCTTC. The J gene is TRBJ2-1, the V gene TRBV7-9; TRBD2 is a possible D gene (6 bases). Looked up from germline, CDR1 is SEHNR and CDR2 is FQNEAQ (reference sequence). The germline V and J ends were trimmed by 5 bases and 0 bases, with 17 bases remaining between them. This CDR3 has 17 amino acids.